Sequencing of this TCR beta chain was carried out in a study of blood T cell repertoires in COVID-19. Overall study: There were acute and convalescent COVID-19 samples, and they came from the United States, Italy and Spain. PBMCs, B-cell-depleted T cells, or T cells provided the cDNA or gDNA that made up the material.

Method: immunoSEQ multiplex PCR; TCRdb's copy keeps in-frame clones and lacks some. Of hundreds of thousands of clones detected, around 87% appear once; the ten largest clones hold under 2%. Participant ages covered about 18 to 89 years across about 22 US areas. Grouping used clinical history reported by participants in a survey and questionnaire. From germline, CDR1 is SGHVS and CDR2 FNYEAQ. The CDR3 extends over 15 amino acids. The V and J ends lost 0 bases and 7 bases respectively, with 15 bases between them. The TCR originated in a woman aged 50 to 65 who had recovered from COVID-19. Sequencing was done on a sample of PBMCs or T cells enriched from blood (not recorded which). This chain uses TRBV7-6 with TRBJ1-1; D is perhaps TRBD1 (5 bases). The CDR3 DNA is TGTGCCAGCAGCTTAGCCTCCGGGACGGGACTTGAAGCTTTCTTT. Amino acids: CASSLASGTGLEAFF.